This is a list of T cell receptor beta chains from one sample in a study of cytomegalovirus exposure and HLA in healthy donors. Method: immunoSEQ multiplex PCR; TCRdb's copy keeps in-frame clones and lacks some. The specimen's table records more than 95,000 clones. Sequenced: PBMCs. These receptors all come from a man between 25 and 39 years old in good health and CMV-seronegative. Each CDR3 is given with its conserved first and last residue. D genes are given only for firm matches. Clone size is shown for a subset of rows, as once, few, many or a class of expanded clone.

TRBJ2-3 . TRBV29-1 . CSVGRDTDTQYF TGCAGCGTTGGACGGGACACAGATACGCAGTATTTT
TRBJ1-2 . TRBV5-1 medium-sized CASSSDMGGYGYTF TGCGCCAGCAGCTCGGACATGGGCGGCTATGGCTACACCTTC
TRBJ1-1 TRBD1 TRBV2 . CASSAQGGNTEAFF TGTGCCAGCAGTGCACAGGGGGGGAACACTGAAGCTTTCTTT
TRBJ2-5 . TRBV28 . CASSPKGWYSGQETQYF TGTGCCAGCAGTCCTAAGGGGTGGTATTCGGGCCAAGAGACCCAGTACTTC
TRBJ2-1 TRBD2 TRBV18 . CASSPRTSGSSYEQFF TGTGCCAGCTCACCCCGGACTAGCGGGAGTAGCTATGAGCAGTTCTTC
TRBJ2-7 TRBD1 TRBV6-1 . CASSAQVGTVSSYEQYF TGTGCCAGCAGTGCCCAGGTGGGGACAGTCAGCTCCTACGAGCAGTACTTC
TRBJ2-3 TRBD2 TRBV28 . CASIAGTSGQDTQYF TGTGCCAGCATTGCGGGGACTAGCGGACAAGATACGCAGTATTTT
TRBJ2-7 TRBD1 TRBV7-9 . CASSLGTGTGYMGGEQYF TGTGCCAGCAGCTTAGGGACCGGGACAGGGTATATGGGGGGCGAGCAGTACTTC
TRBJ1-1 TRBD1 TRBV5-1 . CASAPRGHTEAFF TGCGCCAGCGCCCCCAGGGGGCACACTGAAGCTTTCTTT
TRBJ2-7 . TRBV7-6 . CASSLRTEGIYEQYF TGTGCCAGCAGCCTGCGGACTGAGGGAATATACGAGCAGTACTTC
TRBJ2-5 . TRBV5-6 . CASSLRGQETQYF TGTGCCAGCAGCTTGCGGGGCCAAGAGACCCAGTACTTC
TRBJ2-1 . TRBV29-1 . CSVEGRSEYNEQFF TGCAGCGTTGAGGGGCGGTCCGAATACAATGAGCAGTTCTTC
TRBJ1-2 . TRBV27 . CASSLFGRFNYGYTF TGTGCCAGCAGTTTATTTGGCAGATTTAACTATGGCTACACCTTC
TRBJ2-7 . TRBV28 . CASTPEDTQTYPRQYF TGTGCCAGCACCCCCGAGGACACGCAGACGTACCCAAGGCAGTACTTC
TRBJ2-1 TRBD2 TRBV6-5 . CASSYGGGWNEQFF TGTGCCAGCAGTTACGGCGGGGGGTGGAATGAGCAGTTCTTC
TRBJ2-3 TRBD2 TRBV29-1 . CSVLADTDTQYF TGCAGCGTCCTAGCGGACACAGATACGCAGTATTTT
TRBJ2-7 TRBD2 TRBV11-2 . CASSSPWTSGSYEQYF TGTGCCAGCAGCTCGCCCTGGACTAGCGGGAGCTACGAGCAGTACTTC
TRBJ2-3 . TRBV7-2 . CASSLVGGPDTDTQYF TGTGCCAGCAGCTTAGTCGGCGGGCCTGACACAGATACGCAGTATTTT
TRBJ2-1 . TRBV9 . CASSVEGDKPNEQFF TGTGCCAGCAGCGTAGAGGGAGACAAGCCCAATGAGCAGTTCTTC
TRBJ2-7 . TRBV15 . CATSKARVRDEQYF TGTGCCACCAGCAAAGCCCGGGTGCGGGACGAGCAGTACTTC
TRBJ2-2 . TRBV4-3 . CASSQAPTLNTGELFF TGCGCCAGCAGCCAAGCTCCAACTTTGAACACCGGGGAGCTGTTTTTT
TRBJ2-5 TRBD1 TRBV27 . CASSRGDRPTRGQYF TGTGCCAGCAGCCGTGGGGACAGGCCGACCCGGGGCCAGTACTTC
TRBJ2-3 . TRBV28 . CASSLAGSEGDTQYF TGTGCCAGCAGTTTAGCAGGGTCGGAAGGAGATACGCAGTATTTT
TRBJ1-1 . TRBV19 . CASSIRVSAVTEAFF TGTGCCAGTAGTATAAGGGTTAGCGCGGTCACTGAAGCTTTCTTT
TRBJ2-1 TRBD2 TRBV7-9 . CASSVLAGGNEQFF TGTGCCAGCAGCGTCCTAGCGGGAGGGAATGAGCAGTTCTTC
TRBJ2-7 . TRBV5-1 . CASTPAGGSYEQYF TGCGCCAGCACCCCCGCCGGGGGTAGCTACGAGCAGTACTTC
TRBJ2-4 . TRBV2 . CASRGLLAKNIQYF TGTGCCAGCAGGGGCCTCCTAGCCAAAAACATTCAGTACTTC
TRBJ2-7 . TRBV7-8 . CASSYRESYEQYF TGTGCCAGCAGTTATCGGGAGTCATACGAGCAGTACTTC
TRBJ2-7 TRBD1 TRBV5-1 . CASRSGTGSYEQYF TGCGCCAGCAGGTCGGGGACAGGGTCCTACGAGCAGTACTTC
TRBJ2-2 TRBD2 TRBV7-9 . CASSLETSGRTGELFF TGTGCCAGCAGCTTAGAGACTAGCGGGCGCACCGGGGAGCTGTTTTTT
TRBJ2-2 TRBD2 TRBV7-3 . CASSLYRASGSPDTGELFF TGTGCCAGCAGCTTATATAGGGCTAGCGGGAGTCCCGACACCGGGGAGCTGTTTTTT
TRBJ1-4 . TRBV5-1 . CASSLAHLGAIGEKLFF TGCGCCAGCAGCTTGGCCCACCTGGGGGCAATCGGTGAAAAACTGTTTTTT
TRBJ1-2 . TRBV29-1 . CSVGVRQISNYGYTF TGCAGCGTTGGCGTAAGACAGATTTCTAACTATGGCTACACCTTC
TRBJ2-7 TRBD2 TRBV28 . CASSPAGLAGAYEQYF TGTGCCAGCAGTCCCGCGGGACTAGCGGGAGCTTACGAGCAGTACTTC
TRBJ1-1 . TRBV7-6 . CASSFPGHANTEAFF TGTGCCAGCAGCTTCCCGGGACATGCGAACACTGAAGCTTTCTTT
TRBJ2-3 . TRBV7-3 . CASSGADTDTQYF TGTGCCAGCAGCGGCGCGGACACAGATACGCAGTATTTT
TRBJ2-1 . TRBV4-3 . CASSQGGSSYNEQFF TGCGCCAGCAGCCAAGGAGGAAGCTCCTACAATGAGCAGTTCTTC
TRBJ2-7 TRBD2 TRBV9 . CASSVDLAERYEQYF TGTGCCAGCAGCGTAGATCTAGCGGAACGTTACGAGCAGTACTTC
TRBJ2-1 . TRBV2 . CASSEGRNEQFF TGTGCCAGCAGTGAAGGCCGGAATGAGCAGTTCTTC
TRBJ2-3 . TRBV7-9 . CASSLGVAPDTQYF TGTGCCAGCAGCTTAGGGGTAGCCCCAGATACGCAGTATTTT
TRBJ2-1 TRBD1 TRBV5-4 . CASSHQDRGQTQFF TGTGCCAGCAGCCATCAGGACAGGGGGCAGACCCAGTTCTTC
TRBJ2-2 TRBD1 TRBV4-2 . CASSRRDRVGTGELFF TGTGCCAGCAGCCGAAGGGACAGGGTAGGCACCGGGGAGCTGTTTTTT
TRBJ2-1 . TRBV9 . CASSSSVPHEQFF TGTGCCAGCAGCTCTAGCGTCCCGCATGAGCAGTTCTTC
TRBJ2-1 . TRBV29-1 . CSITQAGEQFF TGCAGCATAACACAGGCCGGTGAGCAGTTCTTC
TRBJ1-1 . TRBV29-1 . CSVGHPRDTEAFF TGCAGCGTAGGACACCCTAGGGACACTGAAGCTTTCTTT
TRBJ2-7 . TRBV5-1 . CASSLALGTDYSEQYF TGCGCCAGCAGCTTGGCGCTCGGGACTGACTACTCCGAGCAGTACTTC
TRBJ1-1 . TRBV6-5 . CASSYGGGLETEAFF TGTGCCAGCAGTTACGGCGGGGGCCTGGAGACTGAAGCTTTCTTT
TRBJ2-5 TRBD2 TRBV4-1 . CASSHAGTSGNLRETQYF TGCGCCAGCAGCCACGCGGGGACTAGCGGGAATCTACGGGAGACCCAGTACTTC
TRBJ2-1 . TRBV28 . CASSFSVAEQFF TGTGCCAGCAGTTTCTCAGTGGCGGAACAGTTCTTC
TRBJ1-5 . TRBV18 . CASSPQGPGSNQPQHF TGTGCCAGCTCACCCCAGGGCCCGGGTAGCAATCAGCCCCAGCATTTT
TRBJ1-2 TRBD1 TRBV19 . CASSPNGQGDYGYTF TGTGCCAGTAGTCCCAATGGACAGGGGGACTATGGCTACACCTTC
TRBJ1-5 . TRBV30 . CAWSSGGNQPQHF TGTGCCTGGAGTTCCGGGGGCAATCAGCCCCAGCATTTT
TRBJ2-7 . TRBV29-1 . CSVTDRFALYEQYF TGCAGCGTCACCGACAGGTTCGCGCTCTACGAGCAGTACTTC
TRBJ2-3 . TRBV30 . CAWTRVSSTDTQYF TGTGCCTGGACGCGGGTCTCTAGCACAGATACGCAGTATTTT
TRBJ2-7 TRBD1 TRBV9 . CASSLGQGYEQYF TGTGCCAGCAGCTTAGGACAGGGGTACGAGCAGTACTTC